What follows is one TCR beta chain and its context. Libraries were prepared by immunoSEQ multiplex PCR; TCRdb keeps only in-frame clonotypes and omits some of them. This sample yields approximately 85,000 clones, of which roughly nine tenths are seen a single time; approximately 2.5% belongs to the top ten. The data derive from a study of T cell changes during pregnancy in multiple sclerosis. CDR1 and CDR2 (germline): MDHEN, SYDVKM. The germline V and J ends were trimmed by 6 bases and 5 bases, with 11 bases remaining between them. The CDR3 runs to 13 residues. The chain couples TRBV28 to TRBJ1-5, with a tentative D call TRBD1 (6 bases). This TCR was recovered from a female donor with multiple sclerosis, enrolled in a pregnancy study. This material consisted of peripheral blood, taken in the first trimester of pregnancy. The CDR3 nucleotides read TGTGCCAGCAGGCAGGGGTGGGATCAGCCCCAGCATTTT. Protein: CASRQGWDQPQHF.